Below, one TCR beta chain is given with its context. This sample is drawn from a study of control samples from healthy donors and cancer patients. Sequencing used immunoSEQ multiplex PCR; TCRdb keeps in-frame clones, though not all of them. The sample gives about 73,000 clones, approximately 89% of which show up once; roughly a fifth is in the top ten. Trimming stripped 5 bases from V and 2 bases from J, with 16 bases between. Germline V gene sequence: CDR1 SEHNR, CDR2 FQNEAQ (reference sequence). This CDR3 contains 16 residues. This sequence joins TRBV7-9 and TRBJ1-3; no reliable D call. The receptor's source is a man aged 60 to 75 with lung cancer. The sample comprised PBMCs. In nucleotides, the CDR3 is TGTGCCAGCAGCAAGACACGCTCCGTAACTGGAAACACCATATATTTT. The encoded protein is CASSKTRSVTGNTIYF.